A single count supports the clone carrying this TCR beta chain. No antigen is known for it. Sequenced by immunoSEQ multiplex PCR; TCRdb stores in-frame clones only, minus some. The sample includes tens of thousands of clones, about 79% of them seen just once. The source of the sample is a study of OX40 agonist ivuxolimab in advanced cancers. On the study more broadly: Melanoma, hepatocellular carcinoma, head and neck or renal cell cancer occurred in dose-escalation patients. Three patients, one with hepatocellular carcinoma and two with cutaneous melanoma, achieved partial responses.

CDR3 length equals 13 residues. Germline V lookup: CDR1 SGHTA, CDR2 FQGNSA. The V gene lost 3 bases and the J gene lost 0 bases, with 5 bases spanning the gap. Study outcomes and limitations: CD4+ and CD8+ blood T cells expanded clonally by week 6 at 0.1 to 3.0 mg/kg.

This chain joins TRBV7-2 and TRBJ1-1, with D unresolved. This receptor was obtained from an adult with an advanced solid tumor such as melanoma, head and neck, liver or kidney cancer. Sequenced material: CD4+ or CD8+ T cells sorted from blood, taken in a trial of the OX40 agonist ivuxolimab. CDR3: CASSFRMNTEAFF. The CDR3 bases are TGTGCCAGCAGCTTTCGTATGAACACTGAAGCTTTCTTT.